The entry below gives a single T cell receptor beta chain sequence along with its context. The data originate from a study of CD8 T cells in Susac syndrome. Roughly 0.45 to 1 ug RNA was reverse transcribed with random hexamers. TCRdb fed the immunoSEQ multiplex PCR reads into MiXCR, producing one record per CDR3 protein. The data contain 150,000 or so distinct CDR3 sequences, roughly 95% of them singletons. The TCR was taken from a human donor with Susac syndrome. Sequences were obtained from CD4+ T cells from PBMCs.

For the CDR3, the DNA is TGTGCCAGCATTCCGGGGCGAAGCTCTGGGGCCAACGTCCTGACTTTC. Translated, it gives CASIPGRSSGANVLTF. The chain uses TRBV7-9 and TRBJ2-6; the D call may be TRBD1 or TRBD2 (5 bases each). The germline V gene encodes CDR1 SEHNR and CDR2 FQNEAQ (reference sequence). The CDR3 consists of 16 residues. Trimming left V 7 bases short and J 0 bases short, with 13 bases between. The whole variable domain, filled in from reference TRBV7-9 and TRBJ2-6, reads DTGVSQNPRHKITKRGQNVTFRCDPISEHNRLYWYRQTLGQGPEFLTYFQNEAQLEKSRLLSDRFSAERPKGSFSTLEIQRTEQGDSAMYLCASIPGRSSGANVLTFGAGSRLTVL.